The 15 T cell receptor beta chains presented below share a single source sample, sequenced in a study of graft-versus-host responses after intestinal transplantation listed by TCRdb under 2021. Libraries came from the immunoSEQ multiplex PCR assay. The table was pulled from immuneACCESS by TCRdb, which kept in-frame rearrangements only. Such tables lose some clones; where checked, under half of the loss comes from unresolved V genes, and the rest has no known cause. This sample is represented by about 43,000 clones; about 95% of them were singletons. Around 1.5% of the sample comes from the top ten. Source: PBMCs, taken approximately 360 days after intestinal transplant. The receptors originated from a human patient who received an intestinal transplant, so some T cells may come from the graft donor.

This chain joins TRBV5-4 and TRBJ2-7; D may be TRBD1 (6 bases). The ends were cut back, 3 bases at V and 4 bases at J, with 23 bases in the middle. This CDR3 contains 17 residues. CDR1 is SGHNT and CDR2 is YYREEE in the germline V gene (reference sequence). The CDR3 reads CASSSFAGRTAIYEQYF. CDR3 DNA sequence: TGTGCCAGCAGCTCTTTCGCCGGCAGGACAGCTATTTACGAGCAGTACTTC.

The J gene is TRBJ1-1, the V gene TRBV7-9; a weak D match, TRBD1 (6 bases). Germline loops: CDR1 SEHNR, CDR2 FQNEAQ (reference sequence). CDR3 length: 14 amino acids. V was trimmed by 2 bases and J by 6 bases, leaving 13 bases between them. CDR3 nucleotide sequence: TGTGCCAGCAGCTTATCAAACAGGGCCCCTGAAGCTTTCTTT. This translates into CASSLSNRAPEAFF.

This clone came up once. The junction differs from germline at one of its ends, possibly a read error. In the same sample, other DNA sequences code for this CDR3. This rearrangement joins TRBV9 to TRBJ2-2, with TRBD2 identical over 13 bases. This CDR3 contains 17 residues. Germline V CDR1 and CDR2: SGDLS, YYNGEE. The CDR3 DNA reads TGCGCCAGCAGCGTCTTCCCACTAGCGGGGGGGCCCGGGGAGCTGTTTTTT. It encodes CASSVFPLAGGPGELFF.

This rearrangement joins TRBV30 to TRBJ2-2, with D possibly matching TRBD2 (6 bases). The CDR3 has 17 amino acids. The germline gives CDR1 GTSNPN, CDR2 SVGIG (reference sequence). The V and J ends lost 4 bases and 1 base respectively, with 19 bases between them. DNA for the CDR3: TGTGCCTGGAATCGTCAGGAGGGCCTTATGAACACCGGGGAGCTGTTTTTT. It codes for CAWNRQEGLMNTGELFF.

This sequence joins TRBV6-5 and TRBJ2-3, with D possibly being TRBD2 (6 bases). The CDR3 is made up of 15 amino acids. V was shortened by 2 bases and J by 3 bases, with 12 bases between the two germline ends. The V gene's germline CDR1 is MNHEY and CDR2 SVGAGI. CDR3 amino acids: CASSYGRPMTDTQYF. In DNA form, the CDR3 reads TGTGCCAGCAGTTACGGGAGGCCCATGACAGATACGCAGTATTTT.

This rearrangement joins TRBV13 to TRBJ1-1, with TRBD1 identical over 8 bases. The junction had 9 bases not matched to a gene; V was cut back by 3 bases and J by 0 bases. Germline CDR1 is PRHDT and CDR2 is FYEKMQ (reference sequence). This CDR3 is 17 amino acids long. For the CDR3, the DNA is TGTGCCAGCAGCTTGTCTCCAGGGGGCCACATGAACACTGAAGCTTTCTTT. This sequence encodes CASSLSPGGHMNTEAFF.

The rearrangement joins TRBV28 to TRBJ2-7; D is uncertain. The V and J ends lost 3 bases and 1 base respectively, with 7 bases between them. The CDR3 contains 13 residues. CDR1 MDHEN and CDR2 SYDVKM come from the germline V gene. The CDR3 loop is CASSFTASYEQYF. CDR3 sequence (DNA): TGTGCCAGCAGTTTTACGGCGTCCTACGAGCAGTACTTC.

The CDR3 is CASSLAKDYLNNEQFF. The DNA of the CDR3 is TGTGCCAGCAGCTTGGCCAAGGACTACCTGAACAATGAGCAGTTCTTC. This rearrangement joins TRBV5-6 to TRBJ2-1, with a possible D match to TRBD2 (6 bases). This CDR3 has 16 amino acids. Germline CDR1 SGHDT, CDR2 YYEEEE. The V gene lost 0 bases and the J gene lost 5 bases, with 15 bases spanning the gap.

The chain is built from TRBV29-1 and TRBJ1-2, with D unclear. This CDR3 contains 12 residues. The germline V and J ends were trimmed by 8 bases and 0 bases, with 10 bases remaining between them. The germline V gene has CDR1 SQVTM and CDR2 ANQGSEA. This CDR3 is CSIPGPNYGYTF. DNA of the CDR3: TGCAGCATACCAGGTCCTAACTATGGCTACACCTTC.

The sample holds a few counts of this clone. J is TRBJ1-1 and V is TRBV18; D may be TRBD1 (6 bases). Germline CDR1 KGHSH, CDR2 LQKENI. CDR3 size: 16 residues. The V end was cut by 3 bases, the J end by 2 bases, with 16 bases between. The CDR3 region is CASSPRGGRGNTEAFF. In nucleotides, the CDR3 is TGTGCCAGCTCACCCCGGGGGGGCAGGGGAAACACTGAAGCTTTCTTT. Complete variable domain (other parts from reference TRBV18 and TRBJ1-1): NAGVMQNPRHLVRRRGQEARLRCSPMKGHSHVYWYRQLPEEGLKFMVYLQKENIIDESGMPKERFSAEFPKEGPSILRIQQVVRGDSAAYFCASSPRGGRGNTEAFFGQGTRLTVV.

The chain combines TRBV7-9 with TRBJ1-6, with 8 positions matching TRBD1. CDR3 length equals 15 residues. Germline V gene data show CDR1 as SEHNR and CDR2 as FQNEAQ (reference sequence). V dropped 5 bases and J dropped 7; count of bases not matched to a gene: 7. The CDR3 DNA is TGTGCCAGCAGCATGTGGACAGGGCTAAATTCACCCCTCCACTTT. It codes for CASSMWTGLNSPLHF.

This chain connects TRBV28 to TRBJ2-7, with D tentatively TRBD2 (6 bases). The CDR3 runs to 14 residues. From germline, CDR1 is MDHEN and CDR2 SYDVKM. The ends were cut back, 3 bases at V and 2 bases at J, with 11 bases in the middle. The CDR3 region has the DNA TGTGCCAGCAGTTTGAGTGGCGGGACCTACGAGCAGTACTTC. Protein sequence: CASSLSGGTYEQYF.

The chain employs TRBV7-6 and TRBJ1-5; tentative D call: TRBD1 (6 bases). V was shortened by 2 bases and J by 4 bases, with 15 bases between the two germline ends. CDR3 length: 16 amino acids. Per germline, CDR1 SGHVS and CDR2 FNYEAQ. The CDR3 spells CASSLTSDRRNQPQHF. The DNA for the CDR3 is TGTGCCAGCAGCTTAACCTCCGACAGGAGAAATCAGCCCCAGCATTTT.

The chain joins TRBV18 to TRBJ1-4, with D unresolved. V shed 3 bases and J shed 0 bases, with 11 bases lying between them. The germline V gene has CDR1 KGHSH and CDR2 LQKENI. The CDR3 length is 16 residues. This CDR3 reads CASSPMGSATNEKLFF. The CDR3 DNA reads as TGTGCCAGCTCACCGATGGGGTCTGCAACTAATGAAAAACTGTTTTTT. The complete variable domain, with remaining parts taken from reference TRBV18 and TRBJ1-4, reads NAGVMQNPRHLVRRRGQEARLRCSPMKGHSHVYWYRQLPEEGLKFMVYLQKENIIDESGMPKERFSAEFPKEGPSILRIQQVVRGDSAAYFCASSPMGSATNEKLFFGSGTQLSVL.

The rearrangement links TRBV9 to TRBJ1-1, with unresolved D. The V gene lost 3 bases and the J gene lost 1 base, with 10 bases spanning the gap. CDR3 length equals 14 residues. The germline gives CDR1 SGDLS, CDR2 YYNGEE. CDR3 protein: CASSEGGGNTEAFF. CDR3 DNA sequence: TGTGCCAGCAGCGAGGGTGGAGGGAACACTGAAGCTTTCTTT.